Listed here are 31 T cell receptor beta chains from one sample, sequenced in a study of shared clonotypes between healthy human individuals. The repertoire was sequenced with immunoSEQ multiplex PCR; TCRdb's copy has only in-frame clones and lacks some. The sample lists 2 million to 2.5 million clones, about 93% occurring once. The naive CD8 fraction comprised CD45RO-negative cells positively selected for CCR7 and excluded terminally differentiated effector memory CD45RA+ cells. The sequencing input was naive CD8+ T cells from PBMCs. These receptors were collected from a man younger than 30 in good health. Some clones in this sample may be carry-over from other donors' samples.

CDR3 nucleotides: TGTGCCACCAGCAGACACCAGGGGTTCGACTACGAGCAGTACTTC. This codes for CATSRHQGFDYEQYF. The chain has TRBV15 and TRBJ2-7; possible D gene TRBD1, 6 bases. Trimming stripped 2 bases from V and 3 bases from J, with 14 bases between. CDR1 is LNHNV and CDR2 is YYDKDF in the germline V gene (reference sequence). This CDR3 region has 15 residues.

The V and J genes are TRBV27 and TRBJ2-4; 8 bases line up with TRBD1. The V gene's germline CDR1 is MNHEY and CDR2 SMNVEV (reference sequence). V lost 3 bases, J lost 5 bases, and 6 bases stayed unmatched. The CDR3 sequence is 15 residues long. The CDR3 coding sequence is TGTGCCAGCAGTTTTCTCGGACAGGGAGAAAACATTCAGTACTTC. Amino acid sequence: CASSFLGQGENIQYF.

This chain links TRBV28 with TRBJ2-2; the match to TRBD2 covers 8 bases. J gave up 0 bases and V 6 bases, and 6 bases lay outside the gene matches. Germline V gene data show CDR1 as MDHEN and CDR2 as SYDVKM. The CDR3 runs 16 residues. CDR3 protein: CASSHIAGSNTGELFF. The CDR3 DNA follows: TGTGCCAGCAGCCACATAGCGGGATCGAACACCGGGGAGCTGTTTTTT.

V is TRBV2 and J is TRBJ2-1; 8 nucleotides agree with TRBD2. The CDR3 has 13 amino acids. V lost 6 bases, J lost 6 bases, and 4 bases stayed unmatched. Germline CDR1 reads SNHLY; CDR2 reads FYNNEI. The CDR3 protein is CASRLRGGNEQFF. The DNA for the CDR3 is TGTGCCAGCAGGCTCCGGGGGGGCAATGAGCAGTTCTTC.

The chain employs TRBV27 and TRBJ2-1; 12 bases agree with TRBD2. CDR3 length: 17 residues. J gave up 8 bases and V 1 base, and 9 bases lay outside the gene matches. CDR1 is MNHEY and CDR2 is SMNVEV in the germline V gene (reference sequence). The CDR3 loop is CASSLLVPSGRAYEQFF. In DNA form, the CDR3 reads TGTGCCAGCAGTTTATTGGTCCCTAGCGGGAGGGCCTATGAGCAGTTCTTC.

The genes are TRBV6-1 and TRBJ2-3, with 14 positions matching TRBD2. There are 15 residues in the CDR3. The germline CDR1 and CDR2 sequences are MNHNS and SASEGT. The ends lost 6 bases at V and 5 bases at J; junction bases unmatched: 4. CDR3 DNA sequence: TGTGCCAGCAGGGGACTAGCGGGGGACATAGATACGCAGTATTTT. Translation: CASRGLAGDIDTQYF.

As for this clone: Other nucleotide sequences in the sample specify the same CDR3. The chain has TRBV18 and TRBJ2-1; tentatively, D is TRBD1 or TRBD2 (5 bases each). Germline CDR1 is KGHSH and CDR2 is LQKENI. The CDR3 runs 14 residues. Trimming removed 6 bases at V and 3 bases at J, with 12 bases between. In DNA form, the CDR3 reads TGTGCCAGCTCCCCCGGGGCAGGCTACAATGAGCAGTTCTTC. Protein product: CASSPGAGYNEQFF.

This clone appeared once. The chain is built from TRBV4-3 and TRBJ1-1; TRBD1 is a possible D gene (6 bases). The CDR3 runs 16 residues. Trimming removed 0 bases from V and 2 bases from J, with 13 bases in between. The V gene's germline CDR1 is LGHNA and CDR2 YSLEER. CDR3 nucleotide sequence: TGCGCCAGCAGCCAAGAAAGAGGGGGATTTAACACTGAAGCTTTCTTT. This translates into CASSQERGGFNTEAFF.

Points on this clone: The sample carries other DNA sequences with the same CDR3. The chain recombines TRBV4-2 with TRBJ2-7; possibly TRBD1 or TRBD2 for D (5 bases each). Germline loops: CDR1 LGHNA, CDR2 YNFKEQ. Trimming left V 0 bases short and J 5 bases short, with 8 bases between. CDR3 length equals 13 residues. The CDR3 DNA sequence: TGTGCCAGCAGCCAAGATAGGGGAGACGAGCAGTACTTC. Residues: CASSQDRGDEQYF.

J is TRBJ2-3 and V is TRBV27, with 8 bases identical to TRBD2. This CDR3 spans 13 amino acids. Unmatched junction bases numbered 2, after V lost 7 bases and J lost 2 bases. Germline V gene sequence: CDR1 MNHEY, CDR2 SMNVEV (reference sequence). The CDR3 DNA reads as TGTGCCAGCACGGGGGGGTTCACAGATACGCAGTATTTT. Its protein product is CASTGGFTDTQYF.

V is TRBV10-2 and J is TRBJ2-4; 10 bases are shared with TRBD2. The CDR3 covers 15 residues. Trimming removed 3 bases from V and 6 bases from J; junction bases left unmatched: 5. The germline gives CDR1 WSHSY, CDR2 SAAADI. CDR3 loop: CASSEVLAGVNIQYF. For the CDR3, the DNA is TGCGCCAGCAGTGAAGTCCTAGCGGGAGTAAACATTCAGTACTTC.

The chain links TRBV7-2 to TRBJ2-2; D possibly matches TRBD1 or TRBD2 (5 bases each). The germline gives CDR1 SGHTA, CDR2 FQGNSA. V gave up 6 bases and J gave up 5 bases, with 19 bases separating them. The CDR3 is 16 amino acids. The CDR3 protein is CASRAPGHLGTGELFF. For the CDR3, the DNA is TGTGCCAGCAGGGCCCCGGGGCACTTGGGAACCGGGGAGCTGTTTTTT.

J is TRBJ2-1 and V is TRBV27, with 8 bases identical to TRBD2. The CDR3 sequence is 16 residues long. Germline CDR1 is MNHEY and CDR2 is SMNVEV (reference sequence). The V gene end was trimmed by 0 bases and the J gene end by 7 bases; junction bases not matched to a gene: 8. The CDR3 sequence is CASSLSGPGGPNEQFF. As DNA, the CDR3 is TGTGCCAGCAGTTTATCGGGCCCGGGAGGGCCAAATGAGCAGTTCTTC.

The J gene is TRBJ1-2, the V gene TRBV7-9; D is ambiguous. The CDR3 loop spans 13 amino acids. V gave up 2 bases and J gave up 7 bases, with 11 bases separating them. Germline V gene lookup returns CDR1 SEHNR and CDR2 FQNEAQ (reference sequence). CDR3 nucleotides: TGTGCCAGCAGCTTAAGTGAGGGCGGTGGCTACACCTTC. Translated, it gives CASSLSEGGGYTF. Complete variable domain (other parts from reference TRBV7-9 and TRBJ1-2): DTGVSQNPRHKITKRGQNVTFRCDPISEHNRLYWYRQTLGQGPEFLTYFQNEAQLEKSRLLSDRFSAERPKGSFSTLEIQRTEQGDSAMYLCASSLSEGGGYTFGSGTRLTVV.

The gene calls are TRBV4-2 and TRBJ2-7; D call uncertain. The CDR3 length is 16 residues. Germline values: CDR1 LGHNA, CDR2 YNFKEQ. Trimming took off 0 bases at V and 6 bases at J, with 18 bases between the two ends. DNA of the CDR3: TGTGCCAGCAGCCAAGATTCCGAGCCCGTTCCGATCGAGCAGTACTTC. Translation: CASSQDSEPVPIEQYF.

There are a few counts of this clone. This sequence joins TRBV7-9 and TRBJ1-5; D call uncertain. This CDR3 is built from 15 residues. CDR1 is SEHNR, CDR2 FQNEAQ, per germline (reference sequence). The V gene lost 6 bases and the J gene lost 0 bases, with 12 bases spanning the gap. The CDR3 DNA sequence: TGTGCCAGCAGTTCGACGGAGTATAGCAATCAGCCCCAGCATTTT. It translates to CASSSTEYSNQPQHF.

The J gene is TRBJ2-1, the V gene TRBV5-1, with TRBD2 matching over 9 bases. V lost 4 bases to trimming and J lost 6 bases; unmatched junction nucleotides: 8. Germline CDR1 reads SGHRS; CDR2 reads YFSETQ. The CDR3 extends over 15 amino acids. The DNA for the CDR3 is TGCGCCAGCAGCCCCCCGCTGCGGGAGGGCAATGAGCAGTTCTTC. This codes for CASSPPLREGNEQFF. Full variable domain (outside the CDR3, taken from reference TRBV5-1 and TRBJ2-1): KAGVTQTPRYLIKTRGQQVTLSCSPISGHRSVSWYQQTPGQGLQFLFEYFSETQRNKGNFPGRFSGRQFSNSRSEMNVSTLELGDSALYLCASSPPLREGNEQFFGPGTRLTVL.

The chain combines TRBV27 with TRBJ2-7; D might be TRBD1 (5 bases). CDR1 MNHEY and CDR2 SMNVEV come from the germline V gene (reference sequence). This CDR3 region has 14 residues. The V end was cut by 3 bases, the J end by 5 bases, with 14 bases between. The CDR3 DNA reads TGTGCCAGCAGTTTTGGGCAGGGTGGCCACGAGCAGTACTTC. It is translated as CASSFGQGGHEQYF.

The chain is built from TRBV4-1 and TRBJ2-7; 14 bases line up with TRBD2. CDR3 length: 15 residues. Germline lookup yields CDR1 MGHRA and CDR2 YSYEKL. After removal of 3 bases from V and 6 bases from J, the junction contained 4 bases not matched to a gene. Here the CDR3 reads CASSQGTSGSIEQYF. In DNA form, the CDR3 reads TGCGCCAGCAGCCAGGGGACTAGCGGGAGCATCGAGCAGTACTTC.

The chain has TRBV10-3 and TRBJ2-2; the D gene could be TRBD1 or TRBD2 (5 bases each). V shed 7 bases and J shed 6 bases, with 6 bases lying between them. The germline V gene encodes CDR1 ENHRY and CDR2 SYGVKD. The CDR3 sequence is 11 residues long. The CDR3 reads CAIKGPGELFF. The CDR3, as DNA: TGTGCCATCAAGGGACCCGGGGAGCTGTTTTTT.

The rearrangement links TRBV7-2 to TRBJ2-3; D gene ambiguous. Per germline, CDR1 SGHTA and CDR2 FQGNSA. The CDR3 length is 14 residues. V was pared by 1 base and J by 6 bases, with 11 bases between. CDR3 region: CASSLVVGADTQYF. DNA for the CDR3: TGTGCCAGCAGCTTAGTAGTAGGTGCGGATACGCAGTATTTT.

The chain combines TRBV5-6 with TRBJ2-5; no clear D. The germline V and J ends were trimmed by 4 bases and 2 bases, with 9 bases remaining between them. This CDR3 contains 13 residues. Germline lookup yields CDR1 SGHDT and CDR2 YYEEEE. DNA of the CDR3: TGTGCCAGCAGCCCCTGGAATCAAGAGACCCAGTACTTC. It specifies CASSPWNQETQYF. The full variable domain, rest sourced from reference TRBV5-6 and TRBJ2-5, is DAGVTQSPTHLIKTRGQQVTLRCSPKSGHDTVSWYQQALGQGPQFIFQYYEEEERQRGNFPDRFSGHQFPNYSSELNVNALLLGDSALYLCASSPWNQETQYFGPGTRLLVL.

For the CDR3, the DNA is TGTGCCAGCTCCACCACTAGCGGAATTCCCTACGAGCAGTACTTC. This gives the protein CASSTTSGIPYEQYF. V and J are TRBV7-8 and TRBJ2-7; TRBD2 agrees at 8 bases. This CDR3 is built from 15 residues. Germline CDR1 is SGHVS and CDR2 is FQNEAQ. Germline trimming cut 8 bases from V and 2 bases from J; bases unmatched to any gene: 11.

The CDR3 DNA reads TGTGCCAGCAGTTACGGTAGCGGGAGGGCCTACGAGCAGTACTTC. Translating it yields CASSYGSGRAYEQYF. The chain recombines TRBV6-5 with TRBJ2-7; 11 bases align to TRBD2. CDR1 and CDR2 from the germline V gene are MNHEY and SVGAGI. The trim removed 2 bases at V and 2 bases at J, leaving 2 bases unmatched. This CDR3 comprises 15 residues.

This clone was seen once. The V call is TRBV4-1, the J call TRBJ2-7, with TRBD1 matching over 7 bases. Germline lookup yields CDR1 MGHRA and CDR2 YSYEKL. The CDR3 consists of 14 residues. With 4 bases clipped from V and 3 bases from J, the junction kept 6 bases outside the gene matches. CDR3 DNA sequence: TGCGCCAGCAGCCTGCGAGACAGGGACTACGAGCAGTACTTC. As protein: CASSLRDRDYEQYF.

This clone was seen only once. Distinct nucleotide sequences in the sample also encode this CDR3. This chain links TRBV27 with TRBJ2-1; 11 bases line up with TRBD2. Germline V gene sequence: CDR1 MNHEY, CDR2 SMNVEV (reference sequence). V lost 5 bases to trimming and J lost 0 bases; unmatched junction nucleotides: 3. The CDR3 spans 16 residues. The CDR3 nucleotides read TGTGCCAGCAGTCAACTAGCGGGGGTCTCCTACAATGAGCAGTTCTTC. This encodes CASSQLAGVSYNEQFF.

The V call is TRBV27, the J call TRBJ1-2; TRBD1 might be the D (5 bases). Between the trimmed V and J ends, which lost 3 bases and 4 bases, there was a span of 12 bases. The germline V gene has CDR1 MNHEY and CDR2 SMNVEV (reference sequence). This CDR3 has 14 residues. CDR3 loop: CASSFGGAGYGYTF. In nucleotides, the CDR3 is TGTGCCAGCAGTTTTGGAGGGGCAGGCTATGGCTACACCTTC.

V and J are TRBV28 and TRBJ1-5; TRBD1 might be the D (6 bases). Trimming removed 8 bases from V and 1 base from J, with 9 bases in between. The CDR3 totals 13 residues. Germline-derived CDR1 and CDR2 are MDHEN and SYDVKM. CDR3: CASGGLSNQPQHF. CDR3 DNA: TGTGCCAGCGGGGGGCTGAGCAATCAGCCCCAGCATTTT.

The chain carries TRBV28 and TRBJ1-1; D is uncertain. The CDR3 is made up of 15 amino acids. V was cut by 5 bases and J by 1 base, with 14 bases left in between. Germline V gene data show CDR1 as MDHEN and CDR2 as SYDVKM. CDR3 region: CASSPYTEGNTEAFF. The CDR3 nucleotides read TGTGCCAGCAGTCCATATACGGAAGGGAACACTGAAGCTTTCTTT.

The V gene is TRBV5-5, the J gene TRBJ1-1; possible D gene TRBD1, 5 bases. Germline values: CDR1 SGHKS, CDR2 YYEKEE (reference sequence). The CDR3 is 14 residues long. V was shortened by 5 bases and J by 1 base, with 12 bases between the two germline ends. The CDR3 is CASSLPRGNTEAFF. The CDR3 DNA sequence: TGTGCCAGCAGTTTACCAAGGGGGAACACTGAAGCTTTCTTT.

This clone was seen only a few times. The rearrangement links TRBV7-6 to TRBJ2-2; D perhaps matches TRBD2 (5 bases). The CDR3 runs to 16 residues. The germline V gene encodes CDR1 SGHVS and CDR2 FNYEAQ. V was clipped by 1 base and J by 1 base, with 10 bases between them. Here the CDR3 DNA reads TGTGCCAGCAGCTTAGAGCCGGAGGTGAACACCGGGGAGCTGTTTTTT. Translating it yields CASSLEPEVNTGELFF.